This T cell receptor (beta chain) stems from a study of T cells in localized non-small cell lung cancer. General study points: Higher blood T cell density tracked longer overall survival. Of the top 100 tumor clones, median 57 were in adjacent lung, 25 to 35 among its top 100.

V shed 5 bases and J 3 bases; nucleotides not matched to a gene: 7. The length of the CDR3 is 16 residues. The V gene's germline CDR1 is LNHDA and CDR2 SQIVND (reference sequence). Details on this clone: Its matching antigen is unknown.

Sequencing was performed with immunoSEQ multiplex PCR; in TCRdb, only in-frame clones are kept and a portion is missing. The table has around 26,000 clones, over 70% seen once. The chain is built from TRBV19 and TRBJ2-3; 11 bases are shared with TRBD1. This TCR was sampled from a man aged 40-75 years with stage III squamous cell lung carcinoma. Here the sequenced sample was peripheral blood, taken before any cancer treatment. CDR3 sequence: CASSDPGTGGTDTQYF. The CDR3 DNA reads as TGTGCCAGTAGTGATCCCGGGACAGGGGGAACAGATACGCAGTATTTT.